Each of the 4 T cell receptor beta chains below was sequenced from the same sample in a study of cytomegalovirus exposure and HLA in healthy donors. Primers included in the PCR were 60 Vbeta and 13 Jbeta primers. TCRdb keeps only in-frame clones here, not all; method: immunoSEQ multiplex PCR. The data show about 250,000 clones, over 90% seen once. The sample taken for sequencing was PBMCs. Receptors were obtained from a girl between 2 and 10 years old in good health and CMV-seronegative.

The V and J genes are TRBV18 and TRBJ2-3, with D perhaps matching TRBD2 (6 bases). The V end was cut by 0 bases, the J end by 5 bases, with 12 bases between. Germline assignment: CDR1 KGHSH and CDR2 LQKENI. The CDR3 consists of 15 residues. CDR3 amino acids: CASSPPGGMQDTQYF. The CDR3 coding sequence is TGTGCCAGCTCACCACCAGGAGGGATGCAAGATACGCAGTATTTT.

This clone was detected only once. This chain joins TRBV5-1 and TRBJ1-4; D might be TRBD1 (6 bases). Germline V gene data show CDR1 as SGHRS and CDR2 as YFSETQ. The CDR3 is 15 residues long. V lost 3 bases and J lost 3, with 12 bases in between. The CDR3 coding sequence is TGCGCCAGCAGCTCAACAGGGAACTCTAATGAAAAACTGTTTTTT. Translated, it gives CASSSTGNSNEKLFF.

The rearrangement links TRBV5-1 to TRBJ2-5; 7 nucleotides match TRBD1. Germline V CDR1 and CDR2: SGHRS, YFSETQ. The CDR3 runs to 15 residues. J gave up 2 bases and V 4 bases, and 8 bases lay outside the gene matches. CDR3 amino acids: CASSPTGWSQETQYF. The CDR3 nucleotides read TGCGCCAGCAGCCCGACAGGGTGGTCACAAGAGACCCAGTACTTC.

J is TRBJ1-2 and V is TRBV10-2, with D uncertain. Germline V gene data show CDR1 as WSHSY and CDR2 as SAAADI. The ends were cut back, 7 bases at V and 8 bases at J, with 17 bases in the middle. This CDR3 contains 13 residues. CDR3 region: CASTNDTPGGYTF. CDR3 nucleotides: TGCGCCAGCACTAATGACACACCTGGAGGCTACACCTTC.